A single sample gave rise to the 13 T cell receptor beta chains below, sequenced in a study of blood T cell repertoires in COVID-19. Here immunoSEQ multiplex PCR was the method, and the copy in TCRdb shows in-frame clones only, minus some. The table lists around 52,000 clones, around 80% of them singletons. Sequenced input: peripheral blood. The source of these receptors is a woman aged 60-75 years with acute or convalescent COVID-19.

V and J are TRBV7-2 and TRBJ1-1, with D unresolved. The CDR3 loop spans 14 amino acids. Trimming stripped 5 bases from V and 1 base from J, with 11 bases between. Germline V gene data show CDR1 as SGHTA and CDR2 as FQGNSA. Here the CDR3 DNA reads TGTGCCAGCAGCCGGCGGGGATGGAACACTGAAGCTTTCTTT. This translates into CASSRRGWNTEAFF.

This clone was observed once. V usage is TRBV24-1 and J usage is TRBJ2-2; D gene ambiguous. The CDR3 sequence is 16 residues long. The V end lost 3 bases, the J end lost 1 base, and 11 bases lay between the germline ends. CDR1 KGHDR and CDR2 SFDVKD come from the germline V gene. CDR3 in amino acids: CATSDPEAVNTGELFF. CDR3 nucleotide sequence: TGTGCCACCAGTGATCCAGAGGCGGTGAACACCGGGGAGCTGTTTTTT.

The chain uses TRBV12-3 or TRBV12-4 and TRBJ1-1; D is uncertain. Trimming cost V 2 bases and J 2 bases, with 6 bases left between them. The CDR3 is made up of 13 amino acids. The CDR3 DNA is TGTGCCAGCAGTTTAAGCTCCAACACTGAAGCTTTCTTT. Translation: CASSLSSNTEAFF.

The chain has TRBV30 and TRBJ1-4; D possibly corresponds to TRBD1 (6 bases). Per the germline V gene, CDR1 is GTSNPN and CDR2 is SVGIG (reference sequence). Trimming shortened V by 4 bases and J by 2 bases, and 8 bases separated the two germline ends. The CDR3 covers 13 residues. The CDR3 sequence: CAWNQGTNEKLFF. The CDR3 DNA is TGTGCCTGGAATCAGGGGACTAATGAAAAACTGTTTTTT.

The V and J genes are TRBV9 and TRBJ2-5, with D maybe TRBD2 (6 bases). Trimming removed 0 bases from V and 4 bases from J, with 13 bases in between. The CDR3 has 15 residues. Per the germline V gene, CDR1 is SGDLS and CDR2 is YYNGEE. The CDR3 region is CASSVGLVERETQYF. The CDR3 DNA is TGTGCCAGCAGCGTAGGACTAGTAGAGCGAGAGACCCAGTACTTC.

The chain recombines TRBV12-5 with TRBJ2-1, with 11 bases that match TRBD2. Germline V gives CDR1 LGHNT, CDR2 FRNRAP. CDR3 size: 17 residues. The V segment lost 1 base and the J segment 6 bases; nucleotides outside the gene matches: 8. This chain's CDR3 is CASGLAPTSGGGNEQFF. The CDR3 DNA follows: TGTGCTAGTGGTTTGGCCCCAACTAGCGGGGGAGGCAATGAGCAGTTCTTC.

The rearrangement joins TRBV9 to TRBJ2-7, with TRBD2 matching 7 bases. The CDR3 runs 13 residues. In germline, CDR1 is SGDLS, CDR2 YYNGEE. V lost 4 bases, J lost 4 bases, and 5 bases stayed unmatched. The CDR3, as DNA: TGTGCCAGCAGCCCTGATAGCGGGTACGAGCAGTACTTC. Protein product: CASSPDSGYEQYF.

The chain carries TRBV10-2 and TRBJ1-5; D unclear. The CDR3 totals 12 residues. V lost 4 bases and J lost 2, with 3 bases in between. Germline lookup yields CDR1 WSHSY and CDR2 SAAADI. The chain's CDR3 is CASSAGNQPQHF. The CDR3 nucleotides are TGCGCCAGCAGTGCAGGCAATCAGCCCCAGCATTTT.

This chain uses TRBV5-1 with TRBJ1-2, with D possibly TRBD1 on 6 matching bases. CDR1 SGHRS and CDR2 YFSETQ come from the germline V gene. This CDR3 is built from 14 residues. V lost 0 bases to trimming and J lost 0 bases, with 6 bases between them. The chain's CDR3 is CASSLGTANYGYTF. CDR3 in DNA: TGCGCCAGCAGCTTGGGGACAGCTAACTATGGCTACACCTTC.

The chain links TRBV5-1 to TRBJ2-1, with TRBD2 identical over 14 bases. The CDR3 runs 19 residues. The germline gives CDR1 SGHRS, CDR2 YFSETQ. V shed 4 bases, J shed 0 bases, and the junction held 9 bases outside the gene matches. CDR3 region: CASSPKGTSGGSSYNEQFF. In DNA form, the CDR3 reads TGCGCCAGCAGCCCCAAAGGGACTAGCGGGGGAAGCTCCTACAATGAGCAGTTCTTC.

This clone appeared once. CDR3 DNA: TGTGCCAGTAGTATGCCGGGACTAGTCTCCGGGGAGCTGTTTTTT. It codes for CASSMPGLVSGELFF. V gene TRBV19 combines with J gene TRBJ2-2, with 8 bases matching TRBD2. The V segment lost 3 bases and the J segment 6 bases; nucleotides outside the gene matches: 6. Germline V lookup: CDR1 LNHDA, CDR2 SQIVND (reference sequence). The CDR3 totals 15 residues.

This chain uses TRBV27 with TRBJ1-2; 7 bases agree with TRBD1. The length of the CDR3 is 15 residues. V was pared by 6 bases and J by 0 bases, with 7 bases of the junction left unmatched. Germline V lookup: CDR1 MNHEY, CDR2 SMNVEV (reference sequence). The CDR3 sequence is CASSPQGTTNYGYTF. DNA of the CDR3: TGTGCCAGCAGCCCACAGGGGACAACTAACTATGGCTACACCTTC.

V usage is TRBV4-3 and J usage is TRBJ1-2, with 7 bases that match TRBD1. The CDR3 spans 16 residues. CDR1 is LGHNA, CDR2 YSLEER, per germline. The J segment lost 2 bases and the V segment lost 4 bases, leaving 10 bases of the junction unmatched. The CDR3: CASSLFPGQTNYGYTF. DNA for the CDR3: TGCGCCAGCAGCCTCTTCCCGGGACAGACAAACTATGGCTACACCTTC.